One sample yielded the 21 T cell receptor beta chains listed below, sequenced in a study of a mutant IDH1 vaccine in newly diagnosed glioma (dated by TCRdb to 2020 to 2022). The intended sense of this specimen's time point label: week 11, during vaccination. A 20-mer mutant IDH1 peptide at 300 micrograms in Montanide made up each vaccine dose, which was injected subcutaneously together with topical imiquimod. The library came from the immunoSEQ multiplex PCR assay. TCRdb's version of the immuneACCESS table is confined to in-frame rearrangements and falls short of the full clone set. An unresolved V gene accounts for under half of the shortfall where checked; the remainder is of unknown origin. Present in this sample are around 120,000 clones, around 80% of which were seen just once. About 5.5% of the sample is in the top ten clones. Which antigens these TCRs recognize remains unknown. Sequenced here: PBMCs, sampled from a glioma patient whose treatment included an IDH1 peptide vaccine. The receptor source for this set is a middle-aged man with glioma.

In its sample, this clone was seen once. V is TRBV27 and J is TRBJ1-5, with D hard to call. With 4 bases removed from V and 9 bases from J, the gap between germline ends came to 13 bases. The CDR3 spans 13 residues. Looked up from germline, CDR1 is MNHEY and CDR2 is SMNVEV (reference sequence). The CDR3, as DNA: TGTGCCAGCAGTTCCCCCCCCCTCGGGCCCCAGCATTTT. Translating it yields CASSSPPLGPQHF.

This rearrangement joins TRBV9 to TRBJ2-7, with D possibly matching TRBD1 (8 bases). CDR1 is SGDLS and CDR2 is YYNGEE in the germline V gene. Between the trimmed V and J ends, which lost 3 bases and 2 bases, there was a span of 30 bases. CDR3 length equals 20 residues. As DNA, the CDR3 is TGTGCCAGCAGCGCCCGGCAGGGGGCCGACTCTAGCGGACGCGCCTACGAGCAGTACTTC. Its protein is CASSARQGADSSGRAYEQYF. The complete variable domain, with remaining parts taken from reference TRBV9 and TRBJ2-7, reads DSGVTQTPKHLITATGQRVTLRCSPRSGDLSVYWYQQSLDQGLQFLIQYYNGEERAKGNILERFSAQQFPDLHSELNLSSLELGDSALYFCASSARQGADSSGRAYEQYFGPGTRLTVT.

The gene calls are TRBV30 and TRBJ1-1, with TRBD1 identical over 9 bases. Germline loops: CDR1 GTSNPN, CDR2 SVGIG (reference sequence). The CDR3 has 15 residues. V lost 0 bases to trimming and J lost 4 bases; unmatched junction nucleotides: 6. CDR3 bases: TGTGCCTGGAGTGTACAGGGGGCGTTTCGCACTGAAGCTTTCTTT. Translating it yields CAWSVQGAFRTEAFF.

This clone was observed a handful of times. The chain links TRBV7-2 to TRBJ2-2; D remains ambiguous. The ends were cut back, 3 bases at V and 0 bases at J, with 8 bases in the middle. Germline CDR1 reads SGHTA; CDR2 reads FQGNSA. The CDR3 sequence is 15 residues long. The CDR3 protein is CASSFSRTNTGELFF. Here the CDR3 DNA reads TGTGCCAGCAGCTTTTCCAGGACGAACACCGGGGAGCTGTTTTTT.

The rearrangement links TRBV5-4 to TRBJ1-6; 9 bases are a match to TRBD1. Germline assignment: CDR1 SGHNT and CDR2 YYREEE (reference sequence). This CDR3 contains 14 residues. V shed 4 bases and J 8 bases; nucleotides not matched to a gene: 4. The CDR3: CASSRTGEYSPLHF. CDR3 sequence (DNA): TGTGCCAGCAGCCGGACAGGGGAGTATTCACCCCTCCACTTT.

The V call is TRBV6-1, the J call TRBJ1-2; D remains ambiguous. Looked up from germline, CDR1 is MNHNS and CDR2 is SASEGT. Trimming took 0 bases from V and 8 from J, leaving 13 bases between them. This CDR3 comprises 14 residues. CDR3 sequence reads: CASSEAAGSGGYTF. CDR3 in DNA: TGTGCCAGCAGTGAAGCCGCCGGGTCCGGGGGCTACACCTTC.

The J gene is TRBJ1-2, the V gene TRBV9; TRBD1 might be the D (6 bases). Trimming shortened V by 3 bases and J by 1 base, and 16 bases separated the two germline ends. CDR1 SGDLS and CDR2 YYNGEE come from the germline V gene. This CDR3 is 16 amino acids long. Written as DNA, the CDR3 is TGTGCCAGCAGCGGACCCTACAGGGATATTAACTATGGCTACACCTTC. This gives the protein CASSGPYRDINYGYTF.

The chain links TRBV28 to TRBJ1-5; D may be TRBD1 (5 bases). V lost 5 bases and J 8 bases, leaving 13 bases between the germline ends. Germline V CDR1 and CDR2: MDHEN, SYDVKM. The CDR3 has 13 residues. As DNA, the CDR3 is TGTGCCAGCAGTCCCCAGGGAATTGAGCCCCAGCATTTT. Protein sequence: CASSPQGIEPQHF.

This clone was observed a handful of times. This rearrangement joins TRBV7-2 to TRBJ2-7, with D possibly being TRBD1 or TRBD2 (6 bases each). The V gene's germline CDR1 is SGHTA and CDR2 FQGNSA. CDR3 length equals 16 residues. The ends were cut back, 6 bases at V and 0 bases at J, with 18 bases in the middle. The DNA of the CDR3 is TGTGCCAGCAGAATTAATGGGGGGCCCATCTCCTACGAGCAGTACTTC. Its translation is CASRINGGPISYEQYF.

The rearrangement links TRBV10-3 to TRBJ1-2, with a tentative D call TRBD1 (6 bases). This CDR3 is built from 14 residues. Germline assignment: CDR1 ENHRY and CDR2 SYGVKD. V was trimmed by 0 bases and J by 7 bases, leaving 12 bases between them. CDR3 in DNA: TGTGCCATCAGTGAGTCAGGGCGGGGGCTTGGCTACACCTTC. Translated, it gives CAISESGRGLGYTF.

As to this clone: One end of the junction is discordant with germline, which a read error may explain. J is TRBJ1-4 and V is TRBV5-5; D remains ambiguous. From germline, CDR1 is SGHKS and CDR2 YYEKEE (reference sequence). The length of the CDR3 is 13 residues. Here the CDR3 DNA reads TGTGCCAGCACCTTGACCCTTAATGAAAAACTGTTTTTT. Translating it yields CASTLTLNEKLFF. The full variable domain, its missing parts supplied by reference TRBV5-5 and TRBJ1-4, is DAGVTQSPTHLIKTRGQQVTLRCSPISGHKSVSWYQQVLGQGPQFIFQYYEKEERGRGNFPDRFSARQFPNYSSELNVNALLLGDSALYLCASTLTLNEKLFFGSGTQLSVL.

This chain joins TRBV6-6 and TRBJ2-5; D is unresolved. CDR1 and CDR2 from the germline V gene are MNHNY and SVGAGI (reference sequence). The CDR3 is 13 amino acids. Trimming left V 6 bases short and J 4 bases short, with 12 bases between. The CDR3 DNA reads TGTGCCAGCAGAGCGACGTCGATAGAGACCCAGTACTTC. Its translation is CASRATSIETQYF.

CDR3 protein: CASSLVGIGSYEQYF. The CDR3 DNA is TGTGCCAGCAGCTTAGTAGGAATAGGATCCTACGAGCAGTACTTC. The gene calls are TRBV7-9 and TRBJ2-7; D uncertain. Germline CDR1 is SEHNR and CDR2 is FQNEAQ (reference sequence). V gave up 1 base and J gave up 1 base, with 11 bases separating them. The CDR3 is made up of 15 amino acids.

The chain combines TRBV7-3 with TRBJ1-5; 7 bases agree with TRBD1. The CDR3 is 17 residues long. Germline V gene lookup returns CDR1 SGHTA and CDR2 FQGTGA. After removal of 3 bases from V and 7 bases from J, the junction contained 15 bases not matched to a gene. The DNA for the CDR3 is TGTGCCAGCAGCTTTTCGACAGGGATCAAAAGTGAACAGCCCCAGCATTTT. As protein: CASSFSTGIKSEQPQHF.

A remark on this clone: At one boundary the junction diverges from the germline segment, which might be a read error. The chain links TRBV19 to TRBJ1-2; 8 positions match TRBD1. CDR3 length: 14 residues. Germline assignment: CDR1 LNHDA and CDR2 SQIVND (reference sequence). The CDR3, as DNA: TGTGCCAGCGAGCCCCAGGGGGCTTCCTATCGCTACACCTTC. Its protein is CASEPQGASYRYTF.

This chain links TRBV10-3 with TRBJ2-1; 9 bases are a match to TRBD1. Germline V gives CDR1 ENHRY, CDR2 SYGVKD. The J segment lost 9 bases and the V segment lost 3 bases, leaving 12 bases of the junction unmatched. This CDR3 contains 16 residues. CDR3 sequence: CAISDSRGQGLSEQFF. CDR3 in DNA: TGTGCCATCAGTGATTCGAGGGGACAGGGTTTGAGTGAGCAGTTCTTC.

The gene calls are TRBV4-1 and TRBJ1-2, with 9 nucleotides matching TRBD1. V lost 4 bases and J lost 2; bases outside the gene matches: 11. CDR3 length: 17 amino acids. From germline, CDR1 is MGHRA and CDR2 YSYEKL. The CDR3 region is CASSLGWGTGRNYGYTF. The CDR3 bases are TGCGCCAGCAGCCTGGGGTGGGGGACAGGGAGGAACTATGGCTACACCTTC.

The chain recombines TRBV4-3 with TRBJ2-5; a weak D match, TRBD2 (6 bases). The length of the CDR3 is 14 residues. Trimming shortened V by 3 bases and J by 4 bases, and 12 bases separated the two germline ends. CDR1 and CDR2 (germline): LGHNA, YSLEER. CDR3 in amino acids: CASSQEGPSETQYF. DNA for the CDR3: TGCGCCAGCAGCCAGGAGGGGCCGTCAGAGACCCAGTACTTC.

The rearrangement links TRBV15 to TRBJ2-3; no definite D call. V was pared by 3 bases and J by 0 bases, with 1 base between. Germline lookup yields CDR1 LNHNV and CDR2 YYDKDF (reference sequence). The CDR3 consists of 12 residues. The CDR3, as DNA: TGTGCCACCAGCAGTAGCACAGATACGCAGTATTTT. It codes for CATSSSTDTQYF.

V usage is TRBV5-6 and J usage is TRBJ2-5, with TRBD1 as a possible D gene (6 bases). Trimming left V 2 bases short and J 1 base short, with 15 bases between. The germline V gene has CDR1 SGHDT and CDR2 YYEEEE. This CDR3 region has 16 residues. In nucleotides, the CDR3 is TGTGCCAGCAGCTTCCGGACCGCAGGGGTCCAAGAGACCCAGTACTTC. Its translation is CASSFRTAGVQETQYF.

The chain joins TRBV6-5 to TRBJ2-2; 9 nucleotides match TRBD2. The CDR3 extends over 15 amino acids. Germline V CDR1 and CDR2: MNHEY, SVGAGI. The J segment lost 7 bases and the V segment lost 2 bases, leaving 5 bases of the junction unmatched. The CDR3 here is CASSYSGGRGGELFF. DNA for the CDR3: TGTGCCAGCAGTTACAGCGGGGGGAGAGGCGGGGAGCTGTTTTTT.